The 30 T cell receptor beta chains presented below share a single source sample, sequenced in a study of shared clonotypes between healthy human individuals. Method: immunoSEQ multiplex PCR; TCRdb's copy keeps in-frame clones and lacks some. The data show some 1.1 million clones, 60% to 85% seen once. Material: memory CD4+ T cells from PBMCs. Specified subset: CD45RA-negative fraction. These receptors came from a man aged 18 to 35 in good health. Some clones in this sample may be carry-over from other donors' samples.

This clone appeared a few times. This chain connects TRBV19 to TRBJ1-1; D possibly corresponds to TRBD1 (6 bases). Germline V gives CDR1 LNHDA, CDR2 SQIVND (reference sequence). Trimming cost V 7 bases and J 5 bases, with 14 bases left between them. The CDR3 runs to 13 residues. Here the CDR3 reads CASMGTRRTEAFF. In nucleotides, the CDR3 is TGTGCCAGTATGGGGACAAGGCGGACTGAAGCTTTCTTT. The full variable domain, its missing parts supplied by reference TRBV19 and TRBJ1-1, is DGGITQSPKYLFRKEGQNVTLSCEQNLNHDAMYWYRQDPGQGLRLIYYSQIVNDFQKGDIAEGYSVSREKKESFPLTVTSAQKNPTAFYLCASMGTRRTEAFFGQGTRLTVV.

This chain uses TRBV27 with TRBJ1-1; TRBD1 might be the D (5 bases). The germline gives CDR1 MNHEY, CDR2 SMNVEV (reference sequence). The CDR3 covers 14 residues. Trimming stripped 2 bases from V and 12 bases from J, with 19 bases between. CDR3 sequence: CASSLRPQDTETFF. The CDR3 DNA sequence: TGTGCCAGCAGTTTAAGGCCCCAGGACACGGAAACTTTCTTT.

The table lists this clone with a few counts. V is TRBV15 and J is TRBJ2-3; no clear D gene. Germline V CDR1 and CDR2: LNHNV, YYDKDF (reference sequence). CDR3 size: 14 residues. Between the trimmed V and J ends, which lost 6 bases and 0 bases, there was a span of 10 bases. CDR3 sequence reads: CATRYGPSTDTQYF. CDR3 bases: TGTGCCACCAGATACGGACCAAGCACAGATACGCAGTATTTT.

The chain is built from TRBV28 and TRBJ1-1; D is perhaps TRBD1 (5 bases). The CDR3 contains 17 residues. Germline CDR1 MDHEN, CDR2 SYDVKM. Between the trimmed V and J ends, which lost 6 bases and 6 bases, there was a span of 26 bases. The DNA of the CDR3 is TGTGCCAGCAGCTCGCCCCGGGGTCTTGCTTGGGGCCCTGAAGCTTTCTTT. Translating gives CASSSPRGLAWGPEAFF.

This clone was seen a handful of times. The chain has TRBV7-2 and TRBJ2-5, with D possibly matching TRBD2 (6 bases). V was pared by 2 bases and J by 0 bases, with 13 bases between. Germline CDR1 is SGHTA and CDR2 is FQGNSA. This CDR3 contains 16 residues. Written as DNA, the CDR3 is TGTGCCAGCAGCTTATACGGGACTCGAAACCAAGAGACCCAGTACTTC. Protein product: CASSLYGTRNQETQYF.

The chain has TRBV7-9 and TRBJ1-4; D is perhaps TRBD1 (6 bases). The CDR3 has 15 amino acids. Trimming pared 1 base from V and 7 bases from J, leaving 13 bases between. Germline CDR1 reads SEHNR; CDR2 reads FQNEAQ (reference sequence). CDR3 sequence reads: CASSLGAGAPEKLFF. Written as DNA, the CDR3 is TGTGCCAGCAGCTTAGGGGCGGGGGCGCCTGAAAAACTGTTTTTT.

The V call is TRBV7-2, the J call TRBJ1-2; TRBD1 is a possible D gene (5 bases). CDR1 SGHTA and CDR2 FQGNSA come from the germline V gene. V was shortened by 1 base and J by 8 bases, with 14 bases between the two germline ends. This CDR3 is 14 amino acids long. The CDR3: CASSLVVGRDGYTF. CDR3 nucleotides: TGTGCCAGCAGCTTAGTCGTCGGCAGGGACGGCTACACCTTC.

Worth noting for this clone: The identical CDR3 is also encoded by other nucleotide sequences in the sample. V gene TRBV7-9 combines with J gene TRBJ2-3; 7 nucleotides match TRBD2. Unmatched junction bases numbered 3, after V lost 5 bases and J lost 1 base. This CDR3 region has 14 residues. Germline lookup yields CDR1 SEHNR and CDR2 FQNEAQ (reference sequence). The CDR3 spells CASSLSGGTDTQYF. In DNA form, the CDR3 reads TGTGCCAGCAGCCTCAGCGGGGGCACAGATACGCAGTATTTT.

The rearrangement links TRBV27 to TRBJ1-1; 7 nucleotides agree with TRBD1. The CDR3 covers 14 residues. V lost 2 bases to trimming and J lost 6 bases; unmatched junction nucleotides: 6. CDR1 MNHEY and CDR2 SMNVEV come from the germline V gene (reference sequence). The CDR3 protein is CASSLAGQGAEAFF. Written as DNA, the CDR3 is TGTGCCAGCAGTTTAGCAGGGCAGGGGGCTGAAGCTTTCTTT.

The rearrangement joins TRBV28 to TRBJ2-5, with D maybe TRBD1 (5 bases). CDR1 MDHEN and CDR2 SYDVKM come from the germline V gene. The CDR3 runs to 14 residues. V was pared by 1 base and J by 2 bases, with 8 bases between. The CDR3 DNA is TGTGCCAGCAGTTTATACGGACAACAAGAGACCCAGTACTTC. Protein product: CASSLYGQQETQYF.

This clone was seen a handful of times. This chain connects TRBV29-1 to TRBJ1-1; 7 bases match TRBD1. Germline CDR1 and CDR2: SQVTM and ANQGSEA. V lost 7 bases and J lost 1; bases outside the gene matches: 6. The CDR3 is 13 amino acids. CDR3 amino acids: CSATGVGNTEAFF. The CDR3 DNA reads as TGCAGCGCAACAGGGGTGGGGAACACTGAAGCTTTCTTT.

This chain links TRBV5-4 with TRBJ1-1; a weak D match, TRBD1 (6 bases). The V gene's germline CDR1 is SGHNT and CDR2 YYREEE (reference sequence). V was trimmed by 6 bases and J by 6 bases, leaving 21 bases between them. The CDR3 is 15 residues long. CDR3 bases: TGTGCCAGCACGAGTCCCACACAGGGATACGCTGAAGCTTTCTTT. Translation gives CASTSPTQGYAEAFF. The variable domain in full, completed from reference TRBV5-4 and TRBJ1-1, reads ETGVTQSPTHLIKTRGQQVTLRCSSQSGHNTVSWYQQALGQGPQFIFQYYREEENGRGNFPPRFSGLQFPNYSSELNVNALELDDSALYLCASTSPTQGYAEAFFGQGTRLTVV.

The chain links TRBV20-1 to TRBJ2-5; a weak D match, TRBD1 (6 bases). V lost 7 bases to trimming and J lost 4 bases, with 10 bases between them. CDR3 length: 11 residues. Per the germline V gene, CDR1 is DFQATT and CDR2 is SNEGSKA (reference sequence). CDR3 sequence (DNA): TGCAGTGGGGGGCATCGAGAGACCCAGTACTTC. Its translation: CSGGHRETQYF.

The chain recombines TRBV4-3 with TRBJ2-7; D perhaps matches TRBD2 (5 bases). Germline V gives CDR1 LGHNA, CDR2 YSLEER. The CDR3 length is 20 residues. Trimming took off 0 bases at V and 0 bases at J, with 24 bases between the two ends. The CDR3: CASSQDEAGSLNGLSYEQYF. In DNA, the CDR3 is TGCGCCAGCAGCCAAGATGAGGCGGGCTCCCTCAATGGACTCTCCTACGAGCAGTACTTC.

The chain uses TRBV6-6 and TRBJ2-7; D is possibly TRBD1 (6 bases). Germline values: CDR1 MNHNY, CDR2 SVGAGI (reference sequence). Trimming removed 5 bases from V and 2 bases from J, with 13 bases in between. CDR3 length: 14 residues. Here the CDR3 DNA reads TGTGCCAGCAGTCGAGACAGGAATACCTACGAGCAGTACTTC. Translation: CASSRDRNTYEQYF.

The V gene is TRBV5-1, the J gene TRBJ1-2; D uncertain. The CDR3 is 14 residues long. The germline V gene has CDR1 SGHRS and CDR2 YFSETQ. The V end was cut by 5 bases, the J end by 3 bases, with 14 bases between. The CDR3 loop is CASRLSRVDYGYTF. CDR3 DNA: TGCGCCAGCAGGTTGTCAAGGGTCGACTATGGCTACACCTTC.

This clone was detected many times. V usage is TRBV5-8 and J usage is TRBJ1-5; no definite D call. The germline V and J ends were trimmed by 3 bases and 6 bases, with 4 bases remaining between them. The CDR3 covers 11 residues. Germline V gene lookup returns CDR1 SGHTS and CDR2 YDEGEE. CDR3 sequence: CASSSAQPQHF. CDR3 DNA sequence: TGTGCCAGCAGCTCCGCTCAGCCCCAGCATTTT.

Written as DNA, the CDR3 is TGTGCCAGCTCACCACCGCCCCTCAATCAGCCCCAGCATTTT. Translated, it gives CASSPPPLNQPQHF. This chain links TRBV18 with TRBJ1-5; D ambiguous. V was trimmed by 0 bases and J by 3 bases, leaving 6 bases between them. This CDR3 is built from 14 residues. Germline CDR1 is KGHSH and CDR2 is LQKENI.

This sequence joins TRBV30 and TRBJ2-2; D remains unclear. The CDR3 spans 13 residues. The germline V gene has CDR1 GTSNPN and CDR2 SVGIG (reference sequence). Trimming pared 3 bases from V and 8 bases from J, leaving 13 bases between. CDR3 DNA sequence: TGTGCCTGGAGCAACACGAAGGCAGGGGAGCTGTTTTTT. The encoded protein is CAWSNTKAGELFF.

This clone was counted only a few times. This chain uses TRBV7-9 with TRBJ1-1; D gene ambiguous. Germline loops: CDR1 SEHNR, CDR2 FQNEAQ (reference sequence). The CDR3 is made up of 15 amino acids. Between the trimmed V and J ends, which lost 1 base and 6 bases, there was a span of 15 bases. For the CDR3, the DNA is TGTGCCAGCAGCTTAGACGGACGCCCAGGCGCTGAAGCTTTCTTT. It translates to CASSLDGRPGAEAFF.

About this clone: Different DNA sequences within this sample yield the same CDR3. This chain joins TRBV5-1 and TRBJ2-3, with 7 bases that match TRBD1. The junction had 3 bases not matched to a gene; V was cut back by 3 bases and J by 2 bases. The CDR3 contains 14 residues. Per germline, CDR1 SGHRS and CDR2 YFSETQ. The CDR3 spells CASSSTGPTDTQYF. The CDR3, as DNA: TGCGCCAGCAGCTCGACAGGGCCCACAGATACGCAGTATTTT. Filled out from reference TRBV5-1 and TRBJ2-3, the complete variable domain reads KAGVTQTPRYLIKTRGQQVTLSCSPISGHRSVSWYQQTPGQGLQFLFEYFSETQRNKGNFPGRFSGRQFSNSRSEMNVSTLELGDSALYLCASSSTGPTDTQYFGPGTRLTVL.

This chain connects TRBV29-1 to TRBJ2-1; 8 nucleotides match TRBD2. The CDR3 runs to 12 residues. J gave up 10 bases and V 4 bases, and 6 bases lay outside the gene matches. Germline V gene data show CDR1 as SQVTM and CDR2 as ANQGSEA. CDR3 residues: CSVASGRGEQFF. The CDR3 DNA reads as TGCAGCGTTGCCAGCGGGAGAGGGGAGCAGTTCTTC.

The rearrangement uses TRBV19 and TRBJ2-6; D remains ambiguous. The CDR3 runs to 17 residues. Germline loops: CDR1 LNHDA, CDR2 SQIVND (reference sequence). V was pared by 6 bases and J by 0 bases, with 15 bases between. CDR3 region: CASSLKTASSGANVLTF. CDR3 in DNA: TGTGCCAGTAGCCTAAAAACCGCAAGCTCTGGGGCCAACGTCCTGACTTTC.

CDR3 nucleotide sequence: TGTGCCAGCAGCGGTCCCGGAGGAAACAATCAGCCCCAGCATTTT. Encoded protein: CASSGPGGNNQPQHF. The V call is TRBV2, the J call TRBJ1-5; D call uncertain. Germline CDR1 SNHLY, CDR2 FYNNEI. This CDR3 has 15 amino acids. The V end lost 6 bases, the J end lost 3 bases, and 15 bases lay between the germline ends.

On this clone: The sample carries other DNA sequences with the same CDR3. V gene TRBV9 combines with J gene TRBJ1-2; possible D gene TRBD1, 5 bases. Trimming left V 2 bases short and J 0 bases short, with 8 bases between. This CDR3 region has 14 residues. In germline, CDR1 is SGDLS, CDR2 YYNGEE. CDR3 region: CASSVGPTNYGYTF. The CDR3 nucleotides are TGTGCCAGCAGCGTGGGGCCTACTAACTATGGCTACACCTTC.

This chain joins TRBV28 and TRBJ1-2, with a tentative D call TRBD1 (6 bases). The CDR3 length is 15 residues. Germline CDR1 is MDHEN and CDR2 is SYDVKM. V was shortened by 3 bases and J by 4 bases, with 15 bases between the two germline ends. The CDR3 loop is CASSFSGQRRYGYTF. Here the CDR3 DNA reads TGTGCCAGCAGTTTTTCGGGACAAAGACGCTATGGCTACACCTTC.

This chain links TRBV30 with TRBJ2-5; D is unclear. This CDR3 has 14 residues. Germline V lookup: CDR1 GTSNPN, CDR2 SVGIG (reference sequence). The V and J ends lost 7 bases and 5 bases respectively, with 20 bases between them. CDR3 DNA: TGTGCCTCTTCCCCCGGACCCGCTCTTGAGACCCAGTACTTC. Translating gives CASSPGPALETQYF. Drawing the rest from reference TRBV30 and TRBJ2-5, the complete variable domain is SQTIHQWPATLVQPVGSPLSLECTVEGTSNPNLYWYRQAAGRGLQLLFYSVGIGQISSEVPQNLSASRPQDRQFILSSKKLLLSDSGFYLCASSPGPALETQYFGPGTRLLVL.

In regard to this clone: Since a much larger clone is just one base distant, this may be a read error. The chain couples TRBV18 to TRBJ2-7, with 9 bases aligning to TRBD1. The CDR3 consists of 15 residues. The germline V gene has CDR1 KGHSH and CDR2 LQKENI. V gave up 3 bases and J gave up 6 bases; unmatched junction bases: 9. DNA for the CDR3: TGTGCCAGCTCACCCACCAAGACAGGGGGGACCGAGCAGTACTTC. As protein: CASSPTKTGGTEQYF.

V usage is TRBV5-1 and J usage is TRBJ1-2; D gene uncertain. The CDR3 covers 12 residues. Germline loops: CDR1 SGHRS, CDR2 YFSETQ. Trimming cost V 0 bases and J 5 bases, with 5 bases left between them. In DNA, the CDR3 is TGCGCCAGCAGCTTGGAAGGGTATGGCTACACCTTC. It codes for CASSLEGYGYTF.

Only one count was recorded for this clone. The J gene is TRBJ2-3, the V gene TRBV11-2, with no clear D. The CDR3 totals 15 residues. The V gene's germline CDR1 is SGHAT and CDR2 FQNNGV. Trimming removed 1 base from V and 1 base from J, with 9 bases in between. This CDR3 reads CASSLAAKRTDTQYF. CDR3 nucleotide sequence: TGTGCCAGCAGCTTAGCGGCGAAACGCACAGATACGCAGTATTTT. The full variable domain, its missing parts supplied by reference TRBV11-2 and TRBJ2-3, is EAGVAQSPRYKIIEKRQSVAFWCNPISGHATLYWYQQILGQGPKLLIQFQNNGVVDDSQLPKDRFSAERLKGVDSTLKIQPAKLEDSAVYLCASSLAAKRTDTQYFGPGTRLTVL.